These 2 T cell receptor beta chains came from one sample sequenced in a study of cytomegalovirus exposure and HLA in healthy donors. The PCR contained 60 Vbeta and 13 Jbeta primers. Repertoires were generated with immunoSEQ multiplex PCR, while TCRdb's copy carries only in-frame clones and drops some. The sample has under 200,000 clones, 84% seen once. The sequenced sample consisted of PBMCs. These receptors were obtained from a boy aged 5-17 years in good health and CMV-seronegative.

J is TRBJ1-4 and V is TRBV5-6, with D maybe TRBD1 (6 bases). The V and J ends lost 1 base and 8 bases respectively, with 18 bases between them. The length of the CDR3 is 16 residues. CDR1 and CDR2 from the germline V gene are SGHDT and YYEEEE. CDR3 amino acids: CASSLKRGGDREKLFF. The DNA for the CDR3 is TGTGCCAGCAGCTTGAAGAGGGGGGGCGATCGGGAAAAACTGTTTTTT.

The chain recombines TRBV6-5 with TRBJ2-5; possible D gene TRBD2, 6 bases. TRBJ2-7 matches the DNA end more closely, so the J call is doubtful. Germline CDR1 reads MNHEY; CDR2 reads SVGAGI. This CDR3 spans 13 amino acids. The chain's CDR3 is CASVGGGSYEQYF. The CDR3 DNA is TGTGCCAGCGTGGGGGGTGGGTCCTACGAGCAGTACTTC.